This T cell receptor (beta chain) was found in a study of blood T cell repertoires in COVID-19. Study-level information: Sites in the United States, Italy and Spain provided acute and convalescent COVID-19 samples. Sources were T cells, B-cell-depleted T cells, or PBMCs; the material itself was cDNA or gDNA.

Clones were sequenced by immunoSEQ multiplex PCR, and TCRdb holds only the in-frame ones, with some missing. The profile shows around 150,000 clones, roughly 85% of them singletons. Germline loops: CDR1 KGHSH, CDR2 LQKENI. The CDR3 length is 16 residues. The V and J ends lost 3 bases and 6 bases respectively, with 20 bases between them. Input material: peripheral blood. This TCR was sampled from a human donor in a cohort sampled during active COVID-19. The chain uses TRBV18 and TRBJ1-2; possible D gene TRBD1, 5 bases. CDR3 in DNA: TGTGCCAGCTCACCTCGCGGCAGGAGGGGACCGAATGGCTACACCTTC. As protein: CASSPRGRRGPNGYTF.